This TCR beta chain was sequenced in a study of T-cell reconstitution after alpha-beta-depleted transplantation in children. Trimming stripped 0 bases from V and 3 bases from J, with 12 bases between. Germline values: CDR1 DFQATT, CDR2 SNEGSKA (reference sequence). This CDR3 has 14 residues. Whole-study results and caveats: Day-60 TCRbeta diversity that was high in some patients was derived from surviving recipient T cells and thymic progenitors.

A TCRbeta library incorporating unique molecular identifiers was prepared. TCRdb reanalysed the PCR reads using MiXCR and keeps one entry per CDR3 protein. The data show under 850,000 distinct CDR3 sequences, around 12% seen once. This clonotype was seen only a few times. Its antigen is unknown. The sequenced sample was PBMCs, obtained before TCRalphabeta/CD19-depleted stem cell transplant. The TCR comes from a girl aged 2 to 9 with congenital amegakaryocytic thrombocytopenia, due to receive a stem cell transplant. The rearrangement uses TRBV20-1 and TRBJ2-7; tentative D call: TRBD1 (5 bases). The CDR3 coding sequence is TGCAGTGCTAGAGATCAGGCAGGGTACTACGAGCAGTACTTC. This translates into CSARDQAGYYEQYF.